Sequencing of this TCR beta chain was carried out in a study of Ad26.COV2.S vaccination and SARS-CoV-2 variants. The V gene's germline CDR1 is SGHTA and CDR2 FQGTGA. The germline V and J ends were trimmed by 5 bases and 5 bases, with 19 bases remaining between them. The CDR3 has 15 residues. Treatment: around 19 received Ad26.COV2.S at low or high dose, single or two shots; about 5 received placebo; per-sample allocation not given. All samples were drawn on day 63, counting from the first vaccine or placebo injection. Profiled with immunoSEQ multiplex PCR; TCRdb holds only in-frame clones, not every one. This sample has approximately 450,000 clones; approximately 90% occur once, and the top ten carry 12%.

The chain joins TRBV7-3 to TRBJ2-7; a weak D match, TRBD2 (6 bases). The input for sequencing was peripheral blood, taken in a trial of Ad26.COV2.S vaccine versus placebo. The source is a person between 18 and 59 years old who received the Ad26.COV2.S COVID-19 vaccine or a placebo. Here the CDR3 reads CASSPAWRAQDEQYF. In DNA form, the CDR3 reads TGTGCCAGCAGCCCAGCCTGGAGGGCCCAGGACGAGCAGTACTTC.